The clone carrying this T cell receptor (beta chain) occurred a few times. The target antigen is unknown. These data are taken from a study of identical twins. Regarding the study as a whole: For cord blood, abundant beta clonotypes had fewer insertions, unlike memory repertoires, which showed none.

Germline-derived CDR1 and CDR2 are SGHDT and YYEEEE. This CDR3 is 14 amino acids long. V lost 0 bases, J lost 5 bases, and 4 bases stayed unmatched. Template switching created a universal primer site, and the cDNA included unique molecular identifiers. TCRdb reprocessed the 5' RACE reads with MiXCR, giving one entry per CDR3 protein. The data hold 470,000 or so distinct CDR3 sequences, with approximately 25% observed a single time. This sample was shared with a second study, whose subject was T cells expressing NK-cell markers. As that report states: In 5 to 7 donors, dominant CD3+CD56+NKG2C+ clones formed about 1.0-7.0% of CD8+ cells. Specificity for HCMV among expanded NKG2C+ T cell clones was not established.

This TCR was recovered from a woman aged 18-30 years in good health. The sequencing sample was made of CD4+ T cells sorted from blood. The chain links TRBV5-6 to TRBJ2-7; TRBD2 aligns across 8 bases. The CDR3, as DNA: TGTGCCAGCAGCTTGGTTGCGGGAGGACACGAGCAGTACTTC. Translation gives CASSLVAGGHEQYF.